The rows below give T cell receptor beta chains drawn from one sample of a study of cytomegalovirus exposure and HLA in healthy donors. Produced via immunoSEQ multiplex PCR; TCRdb's table is partial and in-frame only. The table includes 95,000 to 150,000 clones, less than 90% detected once. The source material was PBMCs. Receptor source: a man aged 50 or older in good health and CMV-seronegative. Each CDR3 is given with its conserved first and last residue. Fields, in order: clone size, V gene, D gene, J gene, CDR3 DNA, CDR3 protein. A D gene is named only where the DNA matches it firmly. Some rows have no size entry. The others give once, few or many, or a class for an expanded clone.

abundance: .; v_gene: TRBV7-2; d_gene: TRBD2; j_gene: TRBJ2-7; CDR3nt: TGTGCCAGCAGCTTAGAAGGGACTAGACTTTCCTACGAGCAGTACTTC; CDR3aa: CASSLEGTRLSYEQYF
abundance: .; v_gene: TRBV6-1; d_gene: .; j_gene: TRBJ1-2; CDR3nt: TGTGCCAGCAGCTTAGAGGCCCTGCTGGGCTACACCTTC; CDR3aa: CASSLEALLGYTF
abundance: .; v_gene: TRBV19; d_gene: .; j_gene: TRBJ2-7; CDR3nt: TGTGCCAGTAGCAGGTGGTCCCGCTCCTACGAGCAGTACTTC; CDR3aa: CASSRWSRSYEQYF
abundance: .; v_gene: TRBV19; d_gene: .; j_gene: TRBJ1-5; CDR3nt: TGTGCCAGTAGTCATCAGGATAGCAATCAGCCCCAGCATTTT; CDR3aa: CASSHQDSNQPQHF
abundance: few; v_gene: TRBV28; d_gene: .; j_gene: TRBJ1-3; CDR3nt: TGTGCCAGCAGTTTCCGGGCGGGGGCGAGCTCTGGAAACACCATATATTTT; CDR3aa: CASSFRAGASSGNTIYF
abundance: once; v_gene: TRBV5-1; d_gene: .; j_gene: TRBJ1-1; CDR3nt: TGCGCCAGCAGTTATTTGAACACGAACACTGAAGCTTTCTTT; CDR3aa: CASSYLNTNTEAFF
abundance: .; v_gene: TRBV4-2; d_gene: .; j_gene: TRBJ1-1; CDR3nt: TGTGCCAGCGGGTCCGGAGTTCTAGCTTTCTTT; CDR3aa: CASGSGVLAFF
abundance: .; v_gene: TRBV27; d_gene: .; j_gene: TRBJ1-5; CDR3nt: TGTGCCAGCAGTTTAAGTTGGCAGGGGCACCAAGCCCAGCATTTT; CDR3aa: CASSLSWQGHQAQHF
abundance: .; v_gene: TRBV5-6; d_gene: .; j_gene: TRBJ2-4; CDR3nt: TGTGCCAGCAGCCGGACAGTAGCCAAAAACATTCAGTACTTC; CDR3aa: CASSRTVAKNIQYF
abundance: .; v_gene: TRBV5-4; d_gene: .; j_gene: TRBJ2-5; CDR3nt: TGTGCCAGCAGCTTTTCCTCCCGAGGGGAGACCCAGTACTTC; CDR3aa: CASSFSSRGETQYF
abundance: .; v_gene: TRBV4-3; d_gene: .; j_gene: TRBJ2-7; CDR3nt: TGCGCCAGCAGCCAAGATACAGTCTACGAGCAGTACTTC; CDR3aa: CASSQDTVYEQYF
abundance: .; v_gene: TRBV11-2; d_gene: .; j_gene: TRBJ2-5; CDR3nt: TGTGCCAGCAGCTTAGGCGGGACAGCAGTTACCCAGTACTTC; CDR3aa: CASSLGGTAVTQYF
abundance: .; v_gene: TRBV15; d_gene: TRBD1; j_gene: TRBJ1-4; CDR3nt: TGTGCCACCAGCACGGACTTCGGGACAGGGGATGAAAAACTGTTTTTT; CDR3aa: CATSTDFGTGDEKLFF